The 30 T cell receptor beta chains listed next were all sequenced from one sample in a study of cytomegalovirus exposure and HLA in healthy donors. PCR employed 60 Vbeta and 13 Jbeta primers. Method: immunoSEQ multiplex PCR; TCRdb's copy keeps in-frame clones and lacks some. The data hold roughly 59,000 clones, with about 63% observed a single time. Sequenced sample: PBMCs. Receptors originate from a man aged 40-49 years in good health and CMV-seropositive.

DNA for the CDR3: TGTGCCACCAGCGGGGGTCAGGGGGCTGTTTATGGCTACACCTTC. Residues: CATSGGQGAVYGYTF. The V call is TRBV15, the J call TRBJ1-2; 8 nucleotides line up with TRBD1. The CDR3 sequence is 15 residues long. With V trimmed by 5 bases and J by 5 bases, 10 bases remained unmatched. Germline V lookup: CDR1 LNHNV, CDR2 YYDKDF (reference sequence).

The V gene is TRBV6-5, the J gene TRBJ2-1; tentative D call: TRBD2 (5 bases). The CDR3 is 12 residues long. Germline-derived CDR1 and CDR2 are MNHEY and SVGAGI. Between the trimmed V and J ends, which lost 5 bases and 9 bases, there was a span of 11 bases. This chain's CDR3 is CASSRRAGEQFF. In nucleotides, the CDR3 is TGTGCCAGCAGTCGACGTGCGGGTGAGCAGTTCTTC.

A few counts support this clone. This sequence joins TRBV11-1 and TRBJ2-7; D is unclear. The CDR3 has 13 amino acids. Trimming shortened V by 0 bases and J by 7 bases, and 10 bases separated the two germline ends. Germline CDR1 reads SGHAT; CDR2 reads FQDESV (reference sequence). The DNA of the CDR3 is TGTGCCAGCAGCTTAGCGCTTTGGCAAGAGCAGTACTTC. Its translation is CASSLALWQEQYF.

The chain is built from TRBV5-6 and TRBJ2-7; 11 bases are shared with TRBD1. This CDR3 contains 14 residues. Trimming at V came to 2 bases and at J to 3 bases, leaving 1 base not matched to a gene. The germline V gene encodes CDR1 SGHDT and CDR2 YYEEEE. CDR3 coding DNA: TGTGCCAGCAGCTTCGGGACAGGGGGCTACGAGCAGTACTTC. Encoded protein: CASSFGTGGYEQYF.

This clone was picked up a small number of times. The chain uses TRBV12-5 and TRBJ1-2; D is perhaps TRBD1 (5 bases). Germline CDR1 and CDR2: LGHNT and FRNRAP. This CDR3 is built from 14 residues. Trimming removed 2 bases from V and 7 bases from J, with 14 bases in between. The CDR3 coding sequence is TGTGCTAGTGGTTTGAACGCGGGGGGTGGTGGCTACACCTTC. Protein product: CASGLNAGGGGYTF. Full variable domain (remainder filled in from reference TRBV12-5 and TRBJ1-2): DARVTQTPRHKVTEMGQEVTMRCQPILGHNTVFWYRQTMMQGLELLAYFRNRAPLDDSGMPKDRFSAEMPDATLATLKIQPSEPRDSAVYFCASGLNAGGGGYTFGSGTRLTVV.

This clone was found a few times. The chain recombines TRBV6-5 with TRBJ2-7, with a tentative D call TRBD1 (5 bases). From germline, CDR1 is MNHEY and CDR2 SVGAGI. The V end was cut by 6 bases, the J end by 0 bases, with 12 bases between. The CDR3 spans 14 residues. For the CDR3, the DNA is TGTGCCAGCAGAAAGGGCAGGGACTCCTACGAGCAGTACTTC. Translated, it gives CASRKGRDSYEQYF.

CDR3 nucleotides: TGCGCCACGCAGCGGGGAACCTACAATGAGCAGTTCTTC. Residues: CATQRGTYNEQFF. V usage is TRBV10-2 and J usage is TRBJ2-1, with 7 bases fitting TRBD2. CDR3 size: 13 residues. V lost 10 bases, J lost 2 bases, and 5 bases stayed unmatched. In germline, CDR1 is WSHSY, CDR2 SAAADI.

The CDR3 loop is CASSDSTGSYGYTF. For the CDR3, the DNA is TGTGCCAGCAGTGACTCGACAGGATCATATGGCTACACCTTC. The chain links TRBV6-4 to TRBJ1-2; D may be TRBD1 (6 bases). The CDR3 extends over 14 amino acids. Germline CDR1 reads MRHNA; CDR2 reads SNTAGT. V was trimmed by 0 bases and J by 5 bases, leaving 10 bases between them.

This chain uses TRBV9 with TRBJ2-2; D is unclear. CDR1 is SGDLS and CDR2 is YYNGEE in the germline V gene. The V gene lost 3 bases and the J gene lost 5 bases, with 11 bases spanning the gap. The CDR3 spans 14 residues. CDR3: CASSARLATGELFF. The DNA for the CDR3 is TGTGCCAGCAGCGCCCGACTTGCGACCGGGGAGCTGTTTTTT. Supplemented by reference TRBV9 and TRBJ2-2, the full variable domain reads DSGVTQTPKHLITATGQRVTLRCSPRSGDLSVYWYQQSLDQGLQFLIQYYNGEERAKGNILERFSAQQFPDLHSELNLSSLELGDSALYFCASSARLATGELFFGEGSRLTVL.

The rearrangement links TRBV28 to TRBJ2-7; no firm D call. The CDR3 loop spans 14 amino acids. V shed 3 bases and J shed 5 bases, with 14 bases lying between them. The germline V gene encodes CDR1 MDHEN and CDR2 SYDVKM. The CDR3 DNA sequence: TGTGCCAGCAGTTTGAGGCGGAATCTCAACGAGCAGTACTTC. Protein product: CASSLRRNLNEQYF.

The chain carries TRBV18 and TRBJ1-1, with D possibly matching TRBD1 (6 bases). Deletions cut 3 bases from V and 3 bases from J, with 8 bases between. The CDR3 has 13 amino acids. Looked up from germline, CDR1 is KGHSH and CDR2 is LQKENI. The CDR3, as DNA: TGTGCCAGCTCACCGTCAGGGGACACTGAAGCTTTCTTT. Its protein is CASSPSGDTEAFF.

This chain joins TRBV10-3 and TRBJ2-1; possibly TRBD2 for D (7 bases). V lost 4 bases and J lost 2, with 12 bases in between. The CDR3 totals 15 residues. CDR1 and CDR2 (germline): ENHRY, SYGVKD. This chain's CDR3 is CAISVSGDTYNEQFF. Written as DNA, the CDR3 is TGTGCCATCAGTGTCAGCGGGGACACCTACAATGAGCAGTTCTTC.

This sequence joins TRBV14 and TRBJ1-5, with D maybe TRBD1 (5 bases). Trimming removed 4 bases at V and 1 base at J, with 8 bases between. The CDR3 is 14 residues long. Germline assignment: CDR1 SGHDN and CDR2 FVKESK. The CDR3 region is CASSRGGSNQPQHF. The CDR3, as DNA: TGTGCCAGCAGCCGCGGGGGGAGCAATCAGCCCCAGCATTTT.

This clone has only one observation. The rearrangement links TRBV30 to TRBJ2-3; TRBD1 matches at 8 bases. The germline CDR1 and CDR2 sequences are GTSNPN and SVGIG (reference sequence). The CDR3 covers 13 residues. The CDR3 DNA is TGTGCTTATTCAGGGGGCGGTTTGGATACGCAGTATTTT. Protein sequence: CAYSGGGLDTQYF.

V usage is TRBV7-2 and J usage is TRBJ2-6; 8 bases map to TRBD1. From germline, CDR1 is SGHTA and CDR2 FQGNSA. V gave up 5 bases and J gave up 1 base; unmatched junction bases: 7. CDR3 length: 17 residues. This CDR3 is CASSQDRVYSGANVLTF. For the CDR3, the DNA is TGTGCCAGCAGCCAGGACAGGGTCTATTCTGGGGCCAACGTCCTGACTTTC.

This clone came up a few times. The rearrangement uses TRBV14 and TRBJ2-3; no firm D call. Trimming stripped 4 bases from V and 5 bases from J, with 10 bases between. Germline V gene data show CDR1 as SGHDN and CDR2 as FVKESK. The CDR3 contains 13 residues. The CDR3 is CASSRFDLDTQYF. The CDR3 coding sequence is TGTGCCAGCAGCCGATTTGACTTAGATACGCAGTATTTT.

The rearrangement uses TRBV28 and TRBJ1-1, with D possibly matching TRBD1 (5 bases). V lost 3 bases and J lost 7, with 21 bases in between. Germline loops: CDR1 MDHEN, CDR2 SYDVKM. The CDR3 sequence is 16 residues long. CDR3 DNA: TGTGCCAGCAGTTTGTCGGACATAGGGTTAGGGGTTGAAGCTTTCTTT. Residues: CASSLSDIGLGVEAFF.

V gene TRBV4-2 combines with J gene TRBJ1-6; D not resolved. V lost 0 bases, J lost 2 bases, and 8 bases lay in between. The V gene's germline CDR1 is LGHNA and CDR2 YNFKEQ. The CDR3 runs 16 residues. The CDR3 here is CASSQDWQAYNSPLHF. The CDR3 nucleotides read TGTGCCAGCAGCCAAGATTGGCAAGCCTATAATTCACCCCTCCACTTT.

The V call is TRBV19, the J call TRBJ2-1; possibly TRBD1 for D (5 bases). From germline, CDR1 is LNHDA and CDR2 SQIVND (reference sequence). Trimming removed 5 bases from V and 0 bases from J, with 8 bases in between. This CDR3 is 14 amino acids long. The CDR3 sequence is CASSERGSYNEQFF. CDR3 coding DNA: TGTGCCAGTAGTGAAAGGGGCTCCTACAATGAGCAGTTCTTC.

This clone was counted between two and nine times. The chain joins TRBV2 to TRBJ2-7; D might be TRBD1 (6 bases). The CDR3 is 15 residues long. Trimming stripped 6 bases from V and 1 base from J, with 16 bases between. CDR1 and CDR2 from the germline V gene are SNHLY and FYNNEI. The CDR3 DNA reads TGTGCCAGCAGAGCTTCCAGGGGTCAATCCTACGAGCAGTACTTC. It codes for CASRASRGQSYEQYF.

This chain joins TRBV18 and TRBJ2-5; possible D gene TRBD2, 6 bases. Between the trimmed V and J ends, which lost 2 bases and 1 base, there was a span of 11 bases. The germline gives CDR1 KGHSH, CDR2 LQKENI. This CDR3 contains 15 residues. CDR3 sequence: CASSPYTSSQETQYF. The CDR3 region has the DNA TGTGCCAGCTCACCATACACTAGCTCCCAAGAGACCCAGTACTTC.

The V and J genes are TRBV2 and TRBJ2-7; 10 bases match TRBD1. With V trimmed by 7 bases and J by 6 bases, 9 bases remained unmatched. Germline V gene lookup returns CDR1 SNHLY and CDR2 FYNNEI. The CDR3 consists of 14 residues. DNA for the CDR3: TGTGCCAGCAAGGAGGGACAGGGGATTGGCGAGCAGTACTTC. Its protein product is CASKEGQGIGEQYF.

This chain joins TRBV11-3 and TRBJ2-7; D is perhaps TRBD1 (6 bases). CDR1 and CDR2 from the germline V gene are SGHNT and YENEEA. The CDR3 consists of 14 residues. Between the trimmed V and J ends, which lost 8 bases and 2 bases, there was a span of 16 bases. Here the CDR3 reads CASARYRATYEQYF. The CDR3 bases are TGTGCCAGCGCGCGCTACAGGGCAACCTACGAGCAGTACTTC.

CDR3 DNA: TGTGCCAGCAGCCCCGCGGGAGTCTTGTCCTACGAGCAGTACTTC. Translating it yields CASSPAGVLSYEQYF. V is TRBV7-9 and J is TRBJ2-7; 7 bases agree with TRBD2. The germline CDR1 and CDR2 sequences are SEHNR and FQNEAQ (reference sequence). This CDR3 spans 15 amino acids. V was clipped by 5 bases and J by 1 base; unmatched bases: 8.

The gene calls are TRBV11-3 and TRBJ2-1; 9 nucleotides line up with TRBD1. Germline CDR1 is SGHNT and CDR2 is YENEEA. V shed 5 bases and J 7 bases; nucleotides not matched to a gene: 9. The length of the CDR3 is 15 residues. The CDR3 region has the DNA TGTGCCAGCAGCCCAGCGGGACAGGGTCGAAATGAGCAGTTCTTC. Encoded protein: CASSPAGQGRNEQFF.

Remarks on this clone: In the same sample, other DNA sequences code for this CDR3. This chain links TRBV4-3 with TRBJ2-3, with TRBD2 matching over 9 bases. The CDR3 runs 16 residues. The V gene's germline CDR1 is LGHNA and CDR2 YSLEER. With V trimmed by 0 bases and J by 3 bases, 4 bases remained unmatched. This CDR3 reads CASSQDLSGGTDTQYF. CDR3 nucleotides: TGCGCCAGCAGCCAAGACCTTAGCGGGGGTACAGATACGCAGTATTTT.

The chain carries TRBV19 and TRBJ1-2, with D possibly being TRBD1 (5 bases). V lost 5 bases to trimming and J lost 4 bases, with 14 bases between them. CDR1 LNHDA and CDR2 SQIVND come from the germline V gene (reference sequence). The CDR3 runs to 14 residues. This CDR3 is CASSLTREAYGYTF. DNA for the CDR3: TGTGCCAGTAGTTTAACCAGGGAAGCCTATGGCTACACCTTC.

This chain joins TRBV6-1 and TRBJ2-7; D is possibly TRBD2 (6 bases). The CDR3 sequence is 14 residues long. The V and J ends lost 7 bases and 0 bases respectively, with 13 bases between them. Germline CDR1 and CDR2: MNHNS and SASEGT. As DNA, the CDR3 is TGTGCCAGCACCACCAGCGGGTACTCCTACGAGCAGTACTTC. Amino acid sequence: CASTTSGYSYEQYF.

This rearrangement joins TRBV5-1 to TRBJ2-3; D possibly corresponds to TRBD2 (5 bases). This CDR3 is built from 17 residues. V shed 0 bases and J shed 4 bases, with 18 bases lying between them. The germline gives CDR1 SGHRS, CDR2 YFSETQ. CDR3 bases: TGCGCCAGCAGCTTGGAGGCTAGCACGAGTCGGGCAGATACGCAGTATTTT. This sequence encodes CASSLEASTSRADTQYF.

The gene calls are TRBV6-1 and TRBJ1-2, with D hard to call. Germline assignment: CDR1 MNHNS and CDR2 SASEGT. This CDR3 contains 13 residues. Trimming cost V 4 bases and J 4 bases, with 10 bases left between them. CDR3 sequence: CASSVELPYGYTF. The CDR3 nucleotides read TGTGCCAGCAGTGTGGAGTTGCCCTATGGCTACACCTTC.